A selection of T cell receptor beta chains follows, all from one sample in a study of shared T cell receptors in the human thymus. TCRdb's table, derived via immunoSEQ multiplex PCR, lists solely in-frame clones and lacks some. The sample carries about 660,000 clones, around 87% recorded once. The same sample was also used in a study of human thymus T cells.

Source material: thymocytes. The origin of the receptors is a boy in the first two years of life with a congenital heart defect. CDR3s include the opening cysteine and the closing phenylalanine or tryptophan. The order of the fields is V gene, J gene, D gene, clone size, CDR3 protein, CDR3 DNA. A D gene is named only where the DNA matches it firmly. Clone size appears in some rows only: once, few, many, or a class for an expanded clone.

v_gene: TRBV25-1; j_gene: TRBJ1-1; d_gene: NA; abundance: few; CDR3aa: CASSEDRFGEDTEAFF; CDR3nt: TGTGCCAGCAGTGAAGACAGGTTTGGGGAAGACACTGAAGCTTTCTTT
v_gene: TRBV12-5; j_gene: TRBJ1-3; d_gene: NA; abundance: NA; CDR3aa: CASGSRTDLSGNTIYF; CDR3nt: TGTGCTAGTGGTTCCAGGACAGACCTCTCTGGAAACACCATATATTTT
v_gene: TRBV9; j_gene: TRBJ2-7; d_gene: NA; abundance: once; CDR3aa: CASSARDSHYEQYF; CDR3nt: TGTGCCAGCAGCGCCCGGGACTCCCACTACGAGCAGTACTTC
v_gene: TRBV5-8; j_gene: TRBJ1-5; d_gene: NA; abundance: NA; CDR3aa: CASTRGSESLPNQPQHF; CDR3nt: TGTGCCAGCACCCGCGGGTCTGAATCCCTACCCAATCAGCCCCAGCATTTT
v_gene: TRBV6-6; j_gene: TRBJ1-5; d_gene: NA; abundance: NA; CDR3aa: CASSCRRGEANQPQHF; CDR3nt: TGTGCCAGCAGTTGCCGCCGAGGGGAGGCCAATCAGCCCCAGCATTTT
v_gene: TRBV27; j_gene: TRBJ2-7; d_gene: TRBD1; abundance: NA; CDR3aa: CASSLGLQKGAYEQYF; CDR3nt: TGTGCCAGCAGTTTGGGCCTTCAGAAGGGGGCTTACGAGCAGTACTTC
v_gene: TRBV28; j_gene: TRBJ2-4; d_gene: NA; abundance: few; CDR3aa: CASSWGGLNIQYF; CDR3nt: TGTGCCAGCAGCTGGGGGGGGCTAAACATTCAGTACTTC
v_gene: TRBV9; j_gene: TRBJ1-1; d_gene: NA; abundance: NA; CDR3aa: CASSVGIQGLQNTEAFF; CDR3nt: TGTGCCAGCAGCGTAGGAATCCAGGGGCTACAGAACACTGAAGCTTTCTTT
v_gene: TRBV30; j_gene: TRBJ1-4; d_gene: NA; abundance: NA; CDR3aa: CAWSLDRLNEKLFF; CDR3nt: TGTGCCTGGAGCCTCGACAGGCTTAATGAAAAACTGTTTTTT
v_gene: TRBV11-2; j_gene: TRBJ2-3; d_gene: NA; abundance: NA; CDR3aa: CASSQGLGTQYF; CDR3nt: TGTGCCAGCAGCCAGGGGTTGGGTACGCAGTATTTT
v_gene: TRBV27; j_gene: TRBJ1-4; d_gene: TRBD1; abundance: NA; CDR3aa: CASSSQGGREKLFF; CDR3nt: TGTGCCAGCAGCTCACAGGGGGGGCGTGAAAAACTGTTTTTT
v_gene: TRBV28; j_gene: TRBJ2-1; d_gene: TRBD2; abundance: NA; CDR3aa: CASITSGNFNEQFF; CDR3nt: TGTGCCAGCATTACTAGCGGGAACTTCAATGAGCAGTTCTTC
v_gene: TRBV11-2; j_gene: TRBJ2-7; d_gene: TRBD2; abundance: few; CDR3aa: CASGTLAGGLSRPYEQYF; CDR3nt: TGTGCCAGCGGAACCTTAGCGGGAGGTCTTTCAAGGCCTTACGAGCAGTACTTC
v_gene: TRBV7-8; j_gene: TRBJ2-1; d_gene: NA; abundance: NA; CDR3aa: CASSSGHLYNEQFF; CDR3nt: TGTGCCAGCAGCTCGGGACACCTCTACAATGAGCAGTTCTTC
v_gene: TRBV4-3; j_gene: TRBJ2-3; d_gene: TRBD2; abundance: NA; CDR3aa: CASSQDIRAAGGPTDTQYF; CDR3nt: TGCGCCAGCAGCCAAGATATCCGGGCGGCGGGAGGGCCGACAGATACGCAGTATTTT
v_gene: TRBV15; j_gene: TRBJ2-4; d_gene: NA; abundance: NA; CDR3aa: CATSRVVGEAKNIQYF; CDR3nt: TGTGCCACCAGCAGAGTGGTCGGGGAAGCCAAAAACATTCAGTACTTC
v_gene: TRBV2; j_gene: TRBJ2-5; d_gene: TRBD2; abundance: NA; CDR3aa: CASSEVGLAGFQETQYF; CDR3nt: TGTGCCAGCAGTGAAGTGGGCCTAGCGGGGTTCCAAGAGACCCAGTACTTC
v_gene: TRBV2; j_gene: TRBJ1-2; d_gene: TRBD1; abundance: once; CDR3aa: CASPCSGTGGEANYGYTF; CDR3nt: TGTGCCAGCCCCTGTTCCGGGACAGGGGGAGAGGCTAACTATGGCTACACCTTC
v_gene: TRBV19; j_gene: TRBJ2-3; d_gene: NA; abundance: NA; CDR3aa: CASSIVGEWGTDTQYF; CDR3nt: TGTGCCAGTAGTATTGTCGGGGAATGGGGCACAGATACGCAGTATTTT
v_gene: TRBV5-1; j_gene: TRBJ2-5; d_gene: TRBD2; abundance: NA; CDR3aa: CASSHRLAGGLGETQYF; CDR3nt: TGCGCCAGCAGCCACCGACTAGCGGGGGGGCTCGGGGAGACCCAGTACTTC
v_gene: TRBV6-1; j_gene: TRBJ1-3; d_gene: NA; abundance: NA; CDR3aa: CAIHGRGSGNTIYF; CDR3nt: TGTGCCATCCACGGGAGGGGCTCTGGAAACACCATATATTTT
v_gene: TRBV28; j_gene: TRBJ2-5; d_gene: NA; abundance: NA; CDR3aa: CASSFGTYRETQYF; CDR3nt: TGTGCCAGCAGTTTTGGGACTTACAGAGAGACCCAGTACTTC
v_gene: TRBV6-6; j_gene: TRBJ2-7; d_gene: NA; abundance: NA; CDR3aa: CASSYRGAGKIYEQYF; CDR3nt: TGTGCCAGCAGTTATCGGGGAGCGGGTAAAATCTACGAGCAGTACTTC
v_gene: TRBV29-1; j_gene: TRBJ1-4; d_gene: NA; abundance: NA; CDR3aa: CSVNGLDEKLFF; CDR3nt: TGCAGCGTCAATGGACTGGATGAAAAACTGTTTTTT